This T cell receptor (beta chain) comes out of a study of blood T cell repertoires in COVID-19. Overall study: Sites across the United States, Italy and Spain contributed samples from acute and convalescent COVID-19. T cells, B-cell-depleted T cells, or PBMCs provided the cDNA or gDNA that served as material.

Germline V gene sequence: CDR1 GTSNPN, CDR2 SVGIG (reference sequence). The CDR3 spans 12 residues. V was clipped by 0 bases and J by 8 bases, with 10 bases between them. The authors' processing: The assay estimated nucleated cells by amplifying reference gene primers. Sequenced by immunoSEQ multiplex PCR; TCRdb stores in-frame clones only, minus some. That table supplies the V and J calls and clone size; D and trimming were determined from the DNA. In the table there are 200,000 or so clones, about nine tenths of which are singletons. This chain links TRBV30 with TRBJ1-2; TRBD1 might be the D (6 bases). This sequence was found in a woman aged 60 to 75 with acute or convalescent COVID-19. The sample consisted of peripheral blood. The CDR3 loop reads CAWSVKGVGYTF. CDR3 coding DNA: TGTGCCTGGAGTGTAAAGGGGGTGGGCTACACCTTC.